This paragraph covers one T cell receptor beta chain sequence. Method: immunoSEQ multiplex PCR; TCRdb's copy keeps in-frame clones and lacks some. The table has about 100,000 clones, roughly 85% seen once. This CDR3 spans 15 amino acids. Germline assignment: CDR1 SEHNR and CDR2 FQNEAQ (reference sequence). Unmatched junction bases numbered 10, after V lost 9 bases and J lost 5 bases. The sample belongs to a study of blood T cell repertoires in COVID-19. As for the study in general: Researchers got acute and convalescent COVID-19 samples from the United States, Italy and Spain.

This chain connects TRBV7-9 to TRBJ2-5; TRBD1 matches at 12 bases. Source material: peripheral blood. The origin of this receptor is a man aged 65 to 85 with active or convalescent COVID-19. The CDR3 nucleotides are TGTGCCAGTCAACTCGGGACAGGGGGCCGGGAGACCCAGTACTTC. Translated: CASQLGTGGRETQYF.